This TCR beta chain stems from a study of blood T cell repertoires in COVID-19. Study-wide context: Acute-phase and convalescent COVID-19 samples originated in the United States, Italy and Spain.

Looked up from germline, CDR1 is LGHDT and CDR2 is YNNKEL (reference sequence). The CDR3 is made up of 15 amino acids. Trimming at V came to 5 bases and at J to 5 bases, leaving 1 base not matched to a gene. In the original processing: Amplified reference gene primers provided the basis for estimating nucleated cell counts. TCRdb's table, derived via immunoSEQ multiplex PCR, lists solely in-frame clones and lacks some. The DNA was the basis for D and trimming; V, J and clone size are from that table. The sample records around 470,000 clones, 90% being singletons. The sequence came from a man aged 18 to 35 who had recovered from COVID-19. V is TRBV3-1 (or the pseudogene TRBV3-2) and J is TRBJ2-2, with 14 nucleotides matching TRBD2. Specimen: PBMCs or T cells enriched from blood (not recorded which). CDR3 DNA: TGTGCCAGCAGCGGGACTAGCGGGAGTACCGGGGAGCTGTTTTTT. Translated: CASSGTSGSTGELFF.